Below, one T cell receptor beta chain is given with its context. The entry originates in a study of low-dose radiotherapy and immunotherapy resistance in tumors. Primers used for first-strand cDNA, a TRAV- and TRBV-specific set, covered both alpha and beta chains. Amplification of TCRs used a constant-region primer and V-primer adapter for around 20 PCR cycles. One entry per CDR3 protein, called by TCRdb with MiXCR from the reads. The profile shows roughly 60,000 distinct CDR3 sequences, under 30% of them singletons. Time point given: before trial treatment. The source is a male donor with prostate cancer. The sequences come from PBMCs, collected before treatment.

Here the CDR3 reads CASRWKGAGANVLTF. The CDR3 DNA reads as TGTGCCAGCAGGTGGAAGGGGGCCGGGGCCAACGTCCTGACTTTC. The J gene is TRBJ2-6, the V gene TRBV25-1; 7 bases map to TRBD1. With 6 bases clipped from V and 4 bases from J, the junction kept 6 bases outside the gene matches. Per germline, CDR1 MGHDK and CDR2 SYGVNS. The CDR3 has 15 residues. The entire variable domain, with the rest obtained from reference TRBV25-1 and TRBJ2-6, is as follows: EADIYQTPRYLVIGTGKKITLECSQTMGHDKMYWYQQDPGMELHLIHYSYGVNSTEKGDLSSESTVSRIRTEHFPLTLESARPSHTSQYLCASRWKGAGANVLTFGAGSRLTVL.